Below are 16 T cell receptor beta chains sequenced from a single sample in a study of CD8 T cells in Susac syndrome. Reverse transcription of roughly 0.5 to 1 ug RNA used random hexamers. MiXCR, applied by TCRdb to the immunoSEQ multiplex PCR reads, yields one record per CDR3 protein. The data hold some 300,000 distinct CDR3 sequences, with 70% to 90% observed a single time. The specimen sequenced was CD8+ T cells from PBMCs. The origin of the receptors is a human donor with multiple sclerosis.

The V and J genes are TRBV27 and TRBJ2-7; D call uncertain. The CDR3 has 15 amino acids. Trimming shortened V by 3 bases and J by 1 base, and 13 bases separated the two germline ends. Germline CDR1 and CDR2: MNHEY and SMNVEV (reference sequence). CDR3 loop: CASSLSPPRSYEQYF. CDR3 coding DNA: TGTGCCAGCAGTTTGTCCCCACCGCGATCCTACGAGCAGTACTTC.

V usage is TRBV27 and J usage is TRBJ2-1; 10 bases fit TRBD2. CDR1 is MNHEY and CDR2 is SMNVEV in the germline V gene (reference sequence). V lost 6 bases, J lost 4 bases, and 3 bases stayed unmatched. This CDR3 has 14 amino acids. The DNA of the CDR3 is TGTGCCAGCAGCACGACTAGCGGGTACAATGAGCAGTTCTTC. Translation: CASSTTSGYNEQFF.

V and J are TRBV19 and TRBJ2-7; D unclear. The germline V gene encodes CDR1 LNHDA and CDR2 SQIVND (reference sequence). The CDR3 contains 17 residues. V gave up 3 bases and J gave up 3 bases, with 21 bases separating them. DNA for the CDR3: TGTGCCAGTAGTATCGCCTCTGACCTAGACCTCGGCTACGAGCAGTACTTC. It specifies CASSIASDLDLGYEQYF.

The V gene is TRBV10-3, the J gene TRBJ2-1, with D perhaps TRBD1 or TRBD2 (5 bases each). The V gene lost 1 base and the J gene lost 12 bases, with 10 bases spanning the gap. Germline V gene lookup returns CDR1 ENHRY and CDR2 SYGVKD. The CDR3 totals 12 residues. CDR3 sequence (DNA): TGTGCCATCAGTGAGTGGGACCAGGTGCAGTTCTTC. Amino acids: CAISEWDQVQFF.

The chain uses TRBV7-2 and TRBJ2-1; TRBD2 matches at 7 bases. CDR3 length: 15 residues. The germline V gene has CDR1 SGHTA and CDR2 FQGNSA. J gave up 5 bases and V 5 bases, and 9 bases lay outside the gene matches. The CDR3 DNA reads TGTGCCAGCAGCCCTGCCGGGACTAACGACAATGAGCAGTTCTTC. Protein sequence: CASSPAGTNDNEQFF.

The rearrangement joins TRBV20-1 to TRBJ2-1; D could derive from TRBD1 or TRBD2 (5 bases each). The CDR3 runs 16 residues. Germline V gene data show CDR1 as DFQATT and CDR2 as SNEGSKA (reference sequence). Trimming took off 0 bases at V and 5 bases at J, with 17 bases between the two ends. This chain's CDR3 is CSARDIRRGSDNEQFF. The CDR3, as DNA: TGCAGTGCTAGAGATATTCGACGGGGCTCGGACAATGAGCAGTTCTTC.

The chain couples TRBV20-1 to TRBJ2-3, with D possibly matching TRBD1 (6 bases). Germline V gene data show CDR1 as DFQATT and CDR2 as SNEGSKA (reference sequence). The CDR3 extends over 20 amino acids. Between the trimmed V and J ends, which lost 0 bases and 2 bases, there was a span of 27 bases. The CDR3 DNA is TGCAGTGCTAGAGATTGGGGTGGGGACACAGATACGGCGGACACAGATACGCAGTATTTT. The encoded protein is CSARDWGGDTDTADTDTQYF.

The chain uses TRBV29-1 and TRBJ1-2; D is possibly TRBD1 (5 bases). The V and J ends lost 4 bases and 4 bases respectively, with 13 bases between them. CDR1 SQVTM and CDR2 ANQGSEA come from the germline V gene. The CDR3 consists of 13 residues. The chain's CDR3 is CSVVPEQAYGYTF. Written as DNA, the CDR3 is TGCAGCGTTGTTCCCGAACAGGCCTATGGCTACACCTTC.

The genes are TRBV21-1 and TRBJ2-1; the table's D call, TRBD2, has no DNA check behind it. TRBV21-1 is marked as a pseudogene. The CDR3 extends over 14 amino acids. CDR3 region: CASRQTSPYNEQFF. CDR3 nucleotide sequence: TGTGCCAGCAGACAAACTAGTCCCTACAATGAGCAGTTCTTC.

V gene TRBV27 combines with J gene TRBJ2-3, with D tentatively TRBD2 (5 bases). The length of the CDR3 is 15 residues. CDR1 and CDR2 (germline): MNHEY, SMNVEV (reference sequence). Trimming cost V 2 bases and J 4 bases, with 13 bases left between them. The CDR3 DNA sequence: TGTGCCAGCAGTTTAGTTTGGGCGGGCGCAGATACGCAGTATTTT. This gives the protein CASSLVWAGADTQYF.

This clonotype was picked up a small number of times. The chain is built from TRBV6-5 and TRBJ2-2; perhaps D is TRBD1 or TRBD2 (5 bases each). Germline CDR1 MNHEY, CDR2 SVGAGI. The CDR3 contains 14 residues. With 2 bases removed from V and 5 bases from J, the gap between germline ends came to 9 bases. The DNA of the CDR3 is TGTGCCAGCAGTTACAGCGAGGGGACCGGGGAGCTGTTTTTT. Residues: CASSYSEGTGELFF.

The chain's CDR3 is CSAGQGPNIQYF. CDR3 nucleotide sequence: TGCAGCGCCGGACAAGGACCAAACATTCAGTACTTC. The J gene is TRBJ2-4, the V gene TRBV29-1; tentatively, D is TRBD1 (5 bases). The CDR3 sequence is 12 residues long. Germline V gene lookup returns CDR1 SQVTM and CDR2 ANQGSEA. The germline V and J ends were trimmed by 7 bases and 6 bases, with 13 bases remaining between them.

The chain carries TRBV2 and TRBJ2-7, with D possibly being TRBD1 (6 bases). Germline V gene lookup returns CDR1 SNHLY and CDR2 FYNNEI. Trimming left V 7 bases short and J 0 bases short, with 19 bases between. The CDR3 covers 16 residues. CDR3 DNA sequence: TGTGCCAGCACTTCCACAGGGTGGGGAAGCTCCTACGAGCAGTACTTC. Protein: CASTSTGWGSSYEQYF.

The CDR3 reads CASSPGTGGWYEQYF. Here the CDR3 DNA reads TGTGCCAGCAGTCCGGGGACAGGGGGCTGGTACGAGCAGTACTTC. The chain has TRBV27 and TRBJ2-7; TRBD1 matches 12 bases. The germline V gene has CDR1 MNHEY and CDR2 SMNVEV (reference sequence). V lost 5 bases, J lost 4 bases, and 6 bases stayed unmatched. The CDR3 spans 15 residues.

This clonotype was found a few times. This chain uses TRBV27 with TRBJ2-7; no firm D call. CDR1 and CDR2 from the germline V gene are MNHEY and SMNVEV (reference sequence). Deletions cut 8 bases from V and 6 bases from J, with 11 bases between. The CDR3 runs to 11 residues. The DNA of the CDR3 is TGTGCCAGCTCGAAGGCCGGCGAGCAGTACTTC. Translated: CASSKAGEQYF.

The chain employs TRBV28 and TRBJ1-3; D perhaps matches TRBD1 (5 bases). From germline, CDR1 is MDHEN and CDR2 SYDVKM. V gave up 2 bases and J gave up 7 bases, with 12 bases separating them. The CDR3 extends over 14 amino acids. This CDR3 reads CASSLPGEGNTIYF. The CDR3 region has the DNA TGTGCCAGCAGTTTACCGGGGGAAGGGAACACCATATATTTT.